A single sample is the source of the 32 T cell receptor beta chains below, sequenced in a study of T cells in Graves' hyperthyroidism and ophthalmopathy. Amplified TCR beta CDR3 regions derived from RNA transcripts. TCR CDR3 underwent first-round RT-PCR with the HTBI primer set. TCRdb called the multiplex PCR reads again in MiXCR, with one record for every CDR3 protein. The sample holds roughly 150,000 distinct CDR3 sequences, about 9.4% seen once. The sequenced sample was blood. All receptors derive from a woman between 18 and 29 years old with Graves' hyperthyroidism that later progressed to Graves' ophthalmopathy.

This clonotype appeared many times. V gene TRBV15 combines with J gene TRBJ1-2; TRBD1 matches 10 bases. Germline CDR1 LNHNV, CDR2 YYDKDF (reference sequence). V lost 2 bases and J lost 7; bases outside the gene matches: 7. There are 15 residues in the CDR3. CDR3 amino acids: CATSRRDRGLGGYTF. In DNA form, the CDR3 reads TGTGCCACCAGCAGACGAGACAGGGGGCTGGGTGGCTACACCTTC.

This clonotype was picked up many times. CDR3 loop: CSASWDYKETQYF. CDR3 coding DNA: TGCAGTGCTTCCTGGGACTATAAAGAGACCCAGTACTTC. The gene calls are TRBV20-1 and TRBJ2-5, with TRBD2 matching 7 bases. V shed 5 bases and J 3 bases; nucleotides not matched to a gene: 6. The V gene's germline CDR1 is DFQATT and CDR2 SNEGSKA (reference sequence). This CDR3 contains 13 residues.

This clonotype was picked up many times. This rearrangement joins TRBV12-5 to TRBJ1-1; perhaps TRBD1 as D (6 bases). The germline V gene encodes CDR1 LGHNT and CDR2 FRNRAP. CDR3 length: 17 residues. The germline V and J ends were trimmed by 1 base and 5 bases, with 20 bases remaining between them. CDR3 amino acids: CASGLAVRGGRETEAFF. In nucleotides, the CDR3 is TGTGCTAGTGGTTTGGCCGTCAGGGGCGGCAGGGAAACTGAAGCTTTCTTT.

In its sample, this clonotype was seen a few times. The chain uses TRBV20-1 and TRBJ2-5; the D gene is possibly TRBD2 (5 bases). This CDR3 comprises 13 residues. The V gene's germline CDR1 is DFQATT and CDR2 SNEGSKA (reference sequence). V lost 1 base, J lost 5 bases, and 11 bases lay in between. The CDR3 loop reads CSARAGGKETQYF. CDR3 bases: TGCAGTGCTAGAGCCGGAGGCAAGGAGACCCAGTACTTC.

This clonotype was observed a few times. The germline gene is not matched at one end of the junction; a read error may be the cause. CDR3 DNA: TGTGCCAGCAGTCCCCGACATGATGGGGAAGAGACCCAGTGCTTC. Residues: CASSPRHDGEETQCF. The chain is built from TRBV27 and TRBJ2-5, with unresolved D. Germline V lookup: CDR1 MNHEY, CDR2 SMNVEV (reference sequence). This CDR3 has 15 amino acids.

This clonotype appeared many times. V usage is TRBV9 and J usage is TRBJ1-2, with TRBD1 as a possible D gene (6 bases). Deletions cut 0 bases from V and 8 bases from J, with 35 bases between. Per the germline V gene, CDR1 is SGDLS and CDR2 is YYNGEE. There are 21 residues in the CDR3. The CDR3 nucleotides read TGTGCCAGCAGCGTAGACCCAGCGGATCTGACCCGCGTGGGGGCGCGGAAGGGCTACACCTTC. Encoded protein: CASSVDPADLTRVGARKGYTF. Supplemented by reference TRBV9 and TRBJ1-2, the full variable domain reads DSGVTQTPKHLITATGQRVTLRCSPRSGDLSVYWYQQSLDQGLQFLIQYYNGEERAKGNILERFSAQQFPDLHSELNLSSLELGDSALYFCASSVDPADLTRVGARKGYTFGSGTRLTVV.

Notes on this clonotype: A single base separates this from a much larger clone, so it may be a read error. CDR3: CASSIDRDHPYNEQFF. CDR3 DNA sequence: TGTGCCAGTAGTATAGACCGTGACCACCCCTACAATGAGCAGTTCTTC. The genes are TRBV19 and TRBJ2-1; unclear D gene. Germline V lookup: CDR1 LNHDA, CDR2 SQIVND (reference sequence). Trimming left V 0 bases short and J 2 bases short, with 11 bases between. The CDR3 loop spans 16 amino acids.

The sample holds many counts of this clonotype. The CDR3 region is CATSDRTGAGGLPDTQYF. The DNA of the CDR3 is TGTGCCACCAGTGATCGCACCGGGGCGGGGGGGCTCCCAGATACGCAGTATTTT. The chain uses TRBV24-1 and TRBJ2-3; the match to TRBD2 covers 9 bases. CDR1 KGHDR and CDR2 SFDVKD come from the germline V gene. This CDR3 region has 18 residues. The J segment lost 4 bases and the V segment lost 3 bases, leaving 13 bases of the junction unmatched.

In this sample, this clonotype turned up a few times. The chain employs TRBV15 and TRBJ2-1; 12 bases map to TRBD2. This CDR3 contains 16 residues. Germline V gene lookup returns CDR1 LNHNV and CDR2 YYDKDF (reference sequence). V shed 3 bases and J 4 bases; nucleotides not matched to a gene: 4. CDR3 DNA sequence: TGTGCCACCAGCAGTGGACTAGCGGGATTTTACAATGAGCAGTTCTTC. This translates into CATSSGLAGFYNEQFF.

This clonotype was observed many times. In nucleotides, the CDR3 is TGTGCCAGCAGTGAACTCGAGATTCTAGGGAACAATGAGCAGTTCTTC. It codes for CASSELEILGNNEQFF. V is TRBV2 and J is TRBJ2-1, with D uncertain. Looked up from germline, CDR1 is SNHLY and CDR2 is FYNNEI. The ends were cut back, 2 bases at V and 5 bases at J, with 16 bases in the middle. The CDR3 is 16 residues long.

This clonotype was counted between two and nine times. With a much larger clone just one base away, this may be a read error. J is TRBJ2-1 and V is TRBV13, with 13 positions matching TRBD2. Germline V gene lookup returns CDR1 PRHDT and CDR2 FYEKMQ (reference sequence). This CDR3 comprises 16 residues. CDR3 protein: CTSSLLAGGHVNEQFF. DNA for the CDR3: TGTACCAGCAGCTTACTAGCGGGGGGGCATGTCAATGAGCAGTTCTTC.

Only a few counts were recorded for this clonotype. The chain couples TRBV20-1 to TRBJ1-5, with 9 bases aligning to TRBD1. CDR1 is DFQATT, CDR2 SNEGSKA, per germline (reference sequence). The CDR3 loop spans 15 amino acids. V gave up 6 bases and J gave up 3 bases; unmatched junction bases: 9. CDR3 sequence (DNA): TGCAGTGCCCTGACCACAGGGGGCCTCAATCAGCCCCAGCATTTT. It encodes CSALTTGGLNQPQHF.

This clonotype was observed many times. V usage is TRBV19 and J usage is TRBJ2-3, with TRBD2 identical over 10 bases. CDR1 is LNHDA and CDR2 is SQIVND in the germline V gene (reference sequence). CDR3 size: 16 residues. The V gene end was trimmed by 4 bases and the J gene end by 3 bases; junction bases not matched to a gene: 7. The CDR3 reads CASSKLAGEGTDTQYF. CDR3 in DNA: TGTGCCAGTAGTAAGCTAGCGGGAGAGGGGACAGATACGCAGTATTTT.

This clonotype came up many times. CDR3 in DNA: TGTGCCAGCAGTTACCGGGAGCCTAGCTCCTATAATTCACCCCTCCACTTT. Residues: CASSYREPSSYNSPLHF. This chain connects TRBV6-5 to TRBJ1-6, with D uncertain. V was pared by 2 bases and J by 0 bases, with 11 bases between. CDR3 size: 17 residues. Germline V gene lookup returns CDR1 MNHEY and CDR2 SVGAGI.

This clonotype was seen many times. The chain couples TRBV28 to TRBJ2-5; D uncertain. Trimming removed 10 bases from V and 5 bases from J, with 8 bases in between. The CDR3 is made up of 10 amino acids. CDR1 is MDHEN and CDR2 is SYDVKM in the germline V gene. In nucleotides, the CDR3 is TGTGCCACCGCCTCCGAGACCCAGTACTTC. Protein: CATASETQYF.

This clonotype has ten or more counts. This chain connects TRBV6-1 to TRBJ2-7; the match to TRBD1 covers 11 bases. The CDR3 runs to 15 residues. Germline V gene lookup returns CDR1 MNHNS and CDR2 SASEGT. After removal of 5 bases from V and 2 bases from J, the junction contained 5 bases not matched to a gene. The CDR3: CASSSPGQGAYEQYF. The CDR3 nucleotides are TGTGCCAGCAGTTCGCCGGGACAGGGGGCCTACGAGCAGTACTTC.

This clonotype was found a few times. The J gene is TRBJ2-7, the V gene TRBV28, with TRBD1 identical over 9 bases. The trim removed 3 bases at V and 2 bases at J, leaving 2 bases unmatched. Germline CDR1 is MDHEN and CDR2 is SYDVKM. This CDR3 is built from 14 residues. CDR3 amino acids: CASSLGQGPYEQYF. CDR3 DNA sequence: TGTGCCAGCAGTTTGGGACAGGGTCCCTACGAGCAGTACTTC. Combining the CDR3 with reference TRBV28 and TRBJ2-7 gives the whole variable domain DVKVTQSSRYLVKRTGEKVFLECVQDMDHENMFWYRQDPGLGLRLIYFSYDVKMKEKGDIPEGYSVSREKKERFSLILESASTNQTSMYLCASSLGQGPYEQYFGPGTRLTVT.

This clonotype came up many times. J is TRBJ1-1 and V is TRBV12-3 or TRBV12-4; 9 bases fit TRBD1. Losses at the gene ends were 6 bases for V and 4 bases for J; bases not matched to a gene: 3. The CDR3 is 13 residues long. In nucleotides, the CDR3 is TGTGCCAGCAGCCGACAGGGGGGCACTGAAGCTTTCTTT. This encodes CASSRQGGTEAFF.

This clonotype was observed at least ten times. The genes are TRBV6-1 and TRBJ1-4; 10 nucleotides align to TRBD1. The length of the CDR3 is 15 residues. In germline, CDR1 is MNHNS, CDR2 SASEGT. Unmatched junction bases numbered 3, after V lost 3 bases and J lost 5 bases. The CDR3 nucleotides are TGTGCCAGCAGTGATCCGGGACAGGGGAATGAAAAACTGTTTTTT. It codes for CASSDPGQGNEKLFF.

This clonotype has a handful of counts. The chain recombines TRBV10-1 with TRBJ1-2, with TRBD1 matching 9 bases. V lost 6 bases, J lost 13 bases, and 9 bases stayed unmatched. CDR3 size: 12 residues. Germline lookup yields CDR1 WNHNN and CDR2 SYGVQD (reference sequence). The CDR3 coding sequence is TGCGCCAGCAGCGACAATGGACAGGGGTTCACCTTC. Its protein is CASSDNGQGFTF.

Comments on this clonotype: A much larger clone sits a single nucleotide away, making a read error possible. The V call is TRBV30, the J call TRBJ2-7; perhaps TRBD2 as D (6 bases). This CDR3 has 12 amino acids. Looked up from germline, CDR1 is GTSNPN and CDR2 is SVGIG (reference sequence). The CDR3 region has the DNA TGTGCCTGGACCGTGGGGGGTTACGAGCAGCACTTC. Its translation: CAWTVGGYEQHF.

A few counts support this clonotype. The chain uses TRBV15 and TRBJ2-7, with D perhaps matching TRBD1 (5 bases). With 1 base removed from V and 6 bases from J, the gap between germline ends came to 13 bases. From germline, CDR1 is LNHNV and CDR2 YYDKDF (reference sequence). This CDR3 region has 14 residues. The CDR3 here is CATSRVARDSEQYF. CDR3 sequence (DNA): TGTGCCACCAGCAGAGTAGCCAGGGATTCCGAGCAGTACTTC.

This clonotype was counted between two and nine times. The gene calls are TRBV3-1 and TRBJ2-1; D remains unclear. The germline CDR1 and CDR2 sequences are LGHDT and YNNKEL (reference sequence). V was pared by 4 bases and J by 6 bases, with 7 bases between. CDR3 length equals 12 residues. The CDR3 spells CASSPSGNEQFF. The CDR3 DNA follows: TGTGCCAGCAGCCCCTCGGGCAATGAGCAGTTCTTC.

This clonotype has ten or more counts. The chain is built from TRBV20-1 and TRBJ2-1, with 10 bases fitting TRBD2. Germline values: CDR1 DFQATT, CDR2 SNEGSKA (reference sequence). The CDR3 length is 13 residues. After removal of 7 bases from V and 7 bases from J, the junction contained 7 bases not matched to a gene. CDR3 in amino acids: CSGSSGSGNEQFF. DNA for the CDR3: TGCAGTGGCTCTAGCGGGAGTGGGAATGAGCAGTTCTTC.

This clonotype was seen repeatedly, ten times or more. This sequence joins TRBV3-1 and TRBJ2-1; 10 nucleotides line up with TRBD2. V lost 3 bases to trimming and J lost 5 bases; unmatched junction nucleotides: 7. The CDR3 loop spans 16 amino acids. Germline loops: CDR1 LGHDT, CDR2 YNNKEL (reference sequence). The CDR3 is CASSQLSGRADNEQFF. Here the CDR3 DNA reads TGTGCCAGCAGCCAGCTGAGCGGGAGGGCCGACAATGAGCAGTTCTTC.

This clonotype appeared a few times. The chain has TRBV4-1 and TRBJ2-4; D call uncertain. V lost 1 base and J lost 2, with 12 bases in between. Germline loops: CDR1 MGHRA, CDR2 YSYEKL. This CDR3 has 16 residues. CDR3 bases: TGCGCCAGCAGCCAAGGTATTCAGGATACCAAAAACATTCAGTACTTC. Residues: CASSQGIQDTKNIQYF.

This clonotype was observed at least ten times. CDR3 coding DNA: TGTGCCAGCGAGAGACAGGATACGAACTACGAGCAGTACTTC. Translated, it gives CASERQDTNYEQYF. The rearrangement joins TRBV2 to TRBJ2-7, with D maybe TRBD1 (6 bases). The CDR3 is 14 amino acids. Trimming pared 8 bases from V and 3 bases from J, leaving 17 bases between. CDR1 and CDR2 from the germline V gene are SNHLY and FYNNEI.

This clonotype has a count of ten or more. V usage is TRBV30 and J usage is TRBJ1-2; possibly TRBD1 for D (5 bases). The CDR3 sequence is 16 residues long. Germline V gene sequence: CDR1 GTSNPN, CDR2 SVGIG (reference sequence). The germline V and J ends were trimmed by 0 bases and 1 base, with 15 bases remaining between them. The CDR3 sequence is CAWSVLRGRSNYGYTF. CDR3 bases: TGTGCCTGGAGTGTACTTCGGGGGAGGAGTAACTATGGCTACACCTTC.

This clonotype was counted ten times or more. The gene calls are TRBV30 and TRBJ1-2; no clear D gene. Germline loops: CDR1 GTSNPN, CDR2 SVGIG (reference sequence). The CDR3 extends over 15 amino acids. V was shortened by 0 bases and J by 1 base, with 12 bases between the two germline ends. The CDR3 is CAWSVPPTDNYGYTF. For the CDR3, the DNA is TGTGCCTGGAGTGTACCCCCGACGGATAACTATGGCTACACCTTC.

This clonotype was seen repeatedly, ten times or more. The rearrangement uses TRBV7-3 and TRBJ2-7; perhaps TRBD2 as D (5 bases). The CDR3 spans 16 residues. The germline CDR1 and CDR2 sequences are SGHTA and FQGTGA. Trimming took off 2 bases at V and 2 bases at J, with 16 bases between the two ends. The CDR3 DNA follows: TGTGCCAGCAGCTTACGGGCAGGAGAGGGCCCCTACGAGCAGTACTTC. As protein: CASSLRAGEGPYEQYF.

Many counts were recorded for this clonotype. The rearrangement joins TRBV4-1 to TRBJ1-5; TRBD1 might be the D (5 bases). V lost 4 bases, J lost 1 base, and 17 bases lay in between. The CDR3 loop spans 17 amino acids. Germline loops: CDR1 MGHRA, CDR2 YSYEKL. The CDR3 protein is CASSPSQGLPSNQPQHF. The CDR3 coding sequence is TGCGCCAGCAGCCCGAGTCAGGGACTACCGAGCAATCAGCCCCAGCATTTT.

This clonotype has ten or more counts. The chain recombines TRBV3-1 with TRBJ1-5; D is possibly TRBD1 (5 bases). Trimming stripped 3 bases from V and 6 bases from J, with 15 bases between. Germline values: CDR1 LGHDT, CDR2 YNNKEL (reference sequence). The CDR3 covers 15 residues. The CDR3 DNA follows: TGTGCCAGCAGCCATGCGCAGGGATTGGGTCAGCCCCAGCATTTT. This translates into CASSHAQGLGQPQHF.